This TCR beta chain was sequenced during a study of T cells in Graves' hyperthyroidism and ophthalmopathy. Findings and caveats of the study: Separation of ophthalmopathy from stable hyperthyroidism was achieved by a 13 V-J model.

Worth noting for this clonotype: Its antigen is currently unknown.

CDR1 and CDR2 (germline): DFQATT, SNEGSKA (reference sequence). V was cut by 3 bases and J by 3 bases, with 8 bases left in between. This CDR3 contains 12 residues. RNA transcripts served as the template for amplifying TCR beta CDR3 regions. HTBI primers were employed in a first-round RT-PCR of the TCR CDR3. TCRdb fed the multiplex PCR reads into MiXCR, producing one record per CDR3 protein. Of 300,000 to 450,000 distinct CDR3 sequences listed, around a sixth are singletons. Lactation, pregnancy, other autoimmune disease or uncontrolled infection excluded patients. The specimen sequenced was blood. This sequence originates from a woman aged 40 to 55 with Graves' ophthalmopathy. The chain carries TRBV20-1 and TRBJ1-1; D is unresolved. CDR3 in DNA: TGCAGTGCTAGTAAGTGGGACACTGAAGCTTTCTTT. Translation: CSASKWDTEAFF.